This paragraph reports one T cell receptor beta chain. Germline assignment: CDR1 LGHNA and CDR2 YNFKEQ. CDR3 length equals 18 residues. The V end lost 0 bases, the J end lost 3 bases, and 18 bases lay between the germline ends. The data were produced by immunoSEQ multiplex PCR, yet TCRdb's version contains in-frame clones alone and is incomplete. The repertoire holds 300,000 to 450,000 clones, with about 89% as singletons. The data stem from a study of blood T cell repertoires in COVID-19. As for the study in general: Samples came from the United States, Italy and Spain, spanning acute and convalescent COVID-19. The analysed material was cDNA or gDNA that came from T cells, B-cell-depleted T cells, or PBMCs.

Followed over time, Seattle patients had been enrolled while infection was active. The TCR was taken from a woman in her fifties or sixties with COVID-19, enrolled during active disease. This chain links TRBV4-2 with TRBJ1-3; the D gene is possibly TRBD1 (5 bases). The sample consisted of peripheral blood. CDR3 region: CASSQDHAGGNGGNTIYF. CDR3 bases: TGTGCCAGCAGCCAAGATCACGCGGGGGGGAACGGTGGAAACACCATATATTTT.